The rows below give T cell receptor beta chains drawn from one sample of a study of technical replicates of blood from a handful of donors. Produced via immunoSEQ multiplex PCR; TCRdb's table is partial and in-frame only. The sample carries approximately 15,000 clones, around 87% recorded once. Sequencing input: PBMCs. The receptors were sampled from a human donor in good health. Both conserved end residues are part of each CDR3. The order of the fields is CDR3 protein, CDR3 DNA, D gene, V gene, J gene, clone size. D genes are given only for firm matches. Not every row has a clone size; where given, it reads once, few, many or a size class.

CDR3aa: CASSWGPGKEYGYTF; CDR3nt: TGCGCCAGCAGCTGGGGGCCGGGGAAAGAATATGGCTACACCTTC; d_gene: .; v_gene: TRBV5-1; j_gene: TRBJ1-2; abundance: few
CDR3aa: CASSLEASGTYTDTQYF; CDR3nt: TGCGCCAGCAGCTTGGAGGCTAGCGGGACCTACACAGATACGCAGTATTTT; d_gene: TRBD2; v_gene: TRBV5-1; j_gene: TRBJ2-3; abundance: .
CDR3aa: CASSSTGGGPQHF; CDR3nt: TGTGCCAGCAGCTCAACAGGGGGAGGGCCCCAGCATTTT; d_gene: TRBD1; v_gene: TRBV6-5; j_gene: TRBJ1-5; abundance: once
CDR3aa: CASSGDRAAKNIQYF; CDR3nt: TGTGCCAGTAGTGGGGACAGGGCGGCCAAAAACATTCAGTACTTC; d_gene: TRBD1; v_gene: TRBV19; j_gene: TRBJ2-4; abundance: once
CDR3aa: CAWKQPGNTIYF; CDR3nt: TGTGCCTGGAAACAGCCTGGAAACACCATATATTTT; d_gene: .; v_gene: TRBV30; j_gene: TRBJ1-3; abundance: .
CDR3aa: CASTIAGGPDTQYF; CDR3nt: TGTGCCAGCACAATAGCGGGAGGGCCGGATACGCAGTATTTT; d_gene: TRBD2; v_gene: TRBV7-2; j_gene: TRBJ2-3; abundance: few
CDR3aa: CAWNLGGNTEAFF; CDR3nt: TGTGCCTGGAACCTCGGGGGGAACACTGAAGCTTTCTTT; d_gene: .; v_gene: TRBV30; j_gene: TRBJ1-1; abundance: .
CDR3aa: CASRRGGQGNYEQYF; CDR3nt: TGTGCCAGCAGAAGAGGTGGACAGGGAAACTACGAGCAGTACTTC; d_gene: TRBD1; v_gene: TRBV28; j_gene: TRBJ2-7; abundance: .
CDR3aa: CAWSPGTGFHEQYF; CDR3nt: TGTGCCTGGAGTCCCGGGACAGGGTTCCACGAGCAGTACTTC; d_gene: TRBD1; v_gene: TRBV30; j_gene: TRBJ2-7; abundance: .
CDR3aa: CASSQLAGTYNEQFF; CDR3nt: TGTGCCAGCAGCCAGTTAGCGGGAACTTACAATGAGCAGTTCTTC; d_gene: TRBD2; v_gene: TRBV7-2; j_gene: TRBJ2-1; abundance: .
CDR3aa: CASRTSGMGEQFF; CDR3nt: TGCGCCAGCAGAACTAGCGGGATGGGTGAGCAGTTCTTC; d_gene: TRBD2; v_gene: TRBV5-1; j_gene: TRBJ2-1; abundance: .
CDR3aa: CASSLSGSSSYNEQFF; CDR3nt: TGTGCCAGCAGTTTATCAGGCTCCAGCTCCTACAATGAGCAGTTCTTC; d_gene: .; v_gene: TRBV28; j_gene: TRBJ2-1; abundance: once
CDR3aa: CSATQEANTGELFF; CDR3nt: TGCAGCGCCACCCAAGAGGCGAACACCGGGGAGCTGTTTTTT; d_gene: .; v_gene: TRBV29-1; j_gene: TRBJ2-2; abundance: .
CDR3aa: CAWSVQTSYEQYF; CDR3nt: TGTGCCTGGAGTGTACAGACCTCCTACGAGCAGTACTTC; d_gene: .; v_gene: TRBV30; j_gene: TRBJ2-7; abundance: .
CDR3aa: CAWEPGTGSYEQYF; CDR3nt: TGTGCCTGGGAACCCGGGACAGGCTCCTACGAGCAGTACTTC; d_gene: TRBD1; v_gene: TRBV30; j_gene: TRBJ2-7; abundance: .
CDR3aa: CASSLLSTDTQYF; CDR3nt: TGTGCCAGCAGCTTACTCAGCACAGATACGCAGTATTTT; d_gene: .; v_gene: TRBV7-9; j_gene: TRBJ2-3; abundance: .
CDR3aa: CASRSTGNYGYTF; CDR3nt: TGTGCCAGCAGGTCTACAGGAAACTATGGCTACACCTTC; d_gene: .; v_gene: TRBV6-5; j_gene: TRBJ1-2; abundance: .
CDR3aa: CASSAYYLGQGNSGANVLTF; CDR3nt: TGCGCCAGCAGTGCCTACTATTTAGGACAGGGGAACTCTGGGGCCAACGTCCTGACTTTC; d_gene: TRBD1; v_gene: TRBV10-2; j_gene: TRBJ2-6; abundance: .
CDR3aa: CASSPGRQGMVNTEAFF; CDR3nt: TGTGCCAGCTCACCAGGCCGCCAGGGAATGGTGAACACTGAAGCTTTCTTT; d_gene: .; v_gene: TRBV18; j_gene: TRBJ1-1; abundance: .
CDR3aa: CASKSGGRTGELFF; CDR3nt: TGTGCCAGTAAGTCGGGAGGAAGGACCGGGGAGCTGTTTTTT; d_gene: TRBD2; v_gene: TRBV19; j_gene: TRBJ2-2; abundance: .
CDR3aa: CSVEGESGLRNF; CDR3nt: TGCAGCGTTGAAGGGGAGTCGGGACTCCGAAATTTT; d_gene: .; v_gene: TRBV29-1; j_gene: TRBJ1-5; abundance: .
CDR3aa: CASSLWGSGRSLGEQYF; CDR3nt: TGTGCCAGCAGTTTATGGGGTAGCGGGAGATCCCTAGGCGAGCAGTACTTC; d_gene: TRBD2; v_gene: TRBV28; j_gene: TRBJ2-7; abundance: .
CDR3aa: CASSTSSGGHYGYTF; CDR3nt: TGTGCCAGCAGCACATCATCAGGGGGCCACTATGGCTACACCTTC; d_gene: TRBD1; v_gene: TRBV9; j_gene: TRBJ1-2; abundance: .
CDR3aa: CASSSAGTGHQPQHF; CDR3nt: TGTGCCAGCAGTTCGGCCGGGACAGGGCATCAGCCCCAGCATTTT; d_gene: TRBD1; v_gene: TRBV27; j_gene: TRBJ1-5; abundance: .
CDR3aa: CAWIRGLSNYGYTF; CDR3nt: TGTGCCTGGATACGGGGTTTGTCGAACTATGGCTACACCTTC; d_gene: .; v_gene: TRBV30; j_gene: TRBJ1-2; abundance: .
CDR3aa: CGGGDRPYEQYF; CDR3nt: TGCGGAGGGGGGGATCGGCCCTACGAGCAGTACTTC; d_gene: .; v_gene: TRBV29-1; j_gene: TRBJ2-7; abundance: .
CDR3aa: CSAASGSVETQYF; CDR3nt: TGCAGCGCCGCTAGCGGGAGTGTGGAGACCCAGTACTTC; d_gene: TRBD2; v_gene: TRBV29-1; j_gene: TRBJ2-5; abundance: .
CDR3aa: CASIPPGLNIAFF; CDR3nt: TGTGCCAGCATACCCCCGGGATTGAATATAGCTTTCTTT; d_gene: .; v_gene: TRBV6-5; j_gene: TRBJ1-1; abundance: .
CDR3aa: CASSVPLAGGGDSYNEQFF; CDR3nt: TGTGCCAGCAGTGTCCCTCTAGCGGGAGGGGGAGACTCCTACAATGAGCAGTTCTTC; d_gene: TRBD2; v_gene: TRBV2; j_gene: TRBJ2-1; abundance: .
CDR3aa: CASSLRTGIEAFF; CDR3nt: TGTGCCAGCAGCCTCCGGACAGGGATTGAAGCTTTCTTT; d_gene: TRBD1; v_gene: TRBV14; j_gene: TRBJ1-1; abundance: .
CDR3aa: CASSSKQGHTEAFF; CDR3nt: TGTGCCAGCAGCTCAAAACAGGGGCACACTGAAGCTTTCTTT; d_gene: TRBD1; v_gene: TRBV4-2; j_gene: TRBJ1-1; abundance: .
CDR3aa: CASSLVIWQDTEAFF; CDR3nt: TGTGCCAGCAGCTTGGTCATATGGCAAGACACTGAAGCTTTCTTT; d_gene: .; v_gene: TRBV5-6; j_gene: TRBJ1-1; abundance: .
CDR3aa: CSVEGAAGTGSNEKLFF; CDR3nt: TGCAGCGTTGAAGGAGCTGCCGGGACAGGGTCTAATGAAAAACTGTTTTTT; d_gene: TRBD1; v_gene: TRBV29-1; j_gene: TRBJ1-4; abundance: .
CDR3aa: CASSLLNTIYF; CDR3nt: TGTGCCAGCAGCCTTTTAAACACCATATATTTT; d_gene: .; v_gene: TRBV5-6; j_gene: TRBJ1-3; abundance: few
CDR3aa: CASNPGGGGYGYTF; CDR3nt: TGTGCCAGCAACCCAGGTGGGGGAGGTTATGGCTACACCTTC; d_gene: .; v_gene: TRBV28; j_gene: TRBJ1-2; abundance: .
CDR3aa: CASSRTTGTSGPDTQYF; CDR3nt: TGTGCCAGTAGTCGTACTACCGGGACTAGCGGACCAGATACGCAGTATTTT; d_gene: TRBD2; v_gene: TRBV19; j_gene: TRBJ2-3; abundance: .
CDR3aa: CASSFGGRGDSGNTIYF; CDR3nt: TGCGCCAGCAGCTTCGGTGGCAGGGGGGACTCTGGAAACACCATATATTTT; d_gene: TRBD1; v_gene: TRBV5-1; j_gene: TRBJ1-3; abundance: .
CDR3aa: CASRDSSYEQYF; CDR3nt: TGTGCCAGCCGGGACAGCAGCTACGAGCAGTACTTC; d_gene: TRBD1; v_gene: TRBV27; j_gene: TRBJ2-7; abundance: .
CDR3aa: CASSPPSGNYNEQFF; CDR3nt: TGTGCCAGCTCACCACCTAGCGGGAACTACAATGAGCAGTTCTTC; d_gene: TRBD2; v_gene: TRBV18; j_gene: TRBJ2-1; abundance: .
CDR3aa: CASSLNTRGRTYNEQFF; CDR3nt: TGTGCCAGCAGCTTAAATACTCGGGGGAGAACCTACAATGAGCAGTTCTTC; d_gene: .; v_gene: TRBV7-9; j_gene: TRBJ2-1; abundance: once
CDR3aa: CASSLGTSGSYEQYF; CDR3nt: TGTGCCAGCAGCTTAGGGACTAGCGGGAGCTACGAGCAGTACTTC; d_gene: TRBD2; v_gene: TRBV7-2; j_gene: TRBJ2-7; abundance: .
CDR3aa: CASSYSFPGQLGEQYF; CDR3nt: TGTGCCAGCAGTTACTCTTTCCCGGGACAGCTAGGCGAGCAGTACTTC; d_gene: TRBD1; v_gene: TRBV6-5; j_gene: TRBJ2-7; abundance: .
CDR3aa: CASSEGTGNYEQYF; CDR3nt: TGCGCCAGCAGTGAGGGGACAGGGAACTACGAGCAGTACTTC; d_gene: TRBD1; v_gene: TRBV10-1; j_gene: TRBJ2-7; abundance: .
CDR3aa: CASKPQSVQGDQPQHF; CDR3nt: TGTGCCAGCAAGCCCCAAAGTGTGCAGGGGGATCAGCCCCAGCATTTT; d_gene: TRBD1; v_gene: TRBV27; j_gene: TRBJ1-5; abundance: .
CDR3aa: CASSTWTGAGLGYTF; CDR3nt: TGTGCCAGTAGTACATGGACAGGGGCCGGGCTAGGCTACACCTTC; d_gene: TRBD1; v_gene: TRBV19; j_gene: TRBJ1-2; abundance: .
CDR3aa: CASSPSGRGNEQYF; CDR3nt: TGTGCCAGCTCACCAAGCGGGAGGGGCAACGAGCAGTACTTC; d_gene: TRBD2; v_gene: TRBV18; j_gene: TRBJ2-7; abundance: .
CDR3aa: CASSLGGGNTGELFF; CDR3nt: TGTGCCAGCAGCTTGGGGGGCGGGAACACCGGGGAGCTGTTTTTT; d_gene: .; v_gene: TRBV5-4; j_gene: TRBJ2-2; abundance: .
CDR3aa: CASGSREGHGYTF; CDR3nt: TGTGCCAGCGGATCCCGGGAAGGGCACGGCTACACCTTC; d_gene: .; v_gene: TRBV27; j_gene: TRBJ1-2; abundance: .
CDR3aa: CASGPGQSPKPQHF; CDR3nt: TGTGCCAGCGGCCCGGGACAGAGCCCTAAGCCCCAGCATTTT; d_gene: TRBD1; v_gene: TRBV27; j_gene: TRBJ1-5; abundance: .